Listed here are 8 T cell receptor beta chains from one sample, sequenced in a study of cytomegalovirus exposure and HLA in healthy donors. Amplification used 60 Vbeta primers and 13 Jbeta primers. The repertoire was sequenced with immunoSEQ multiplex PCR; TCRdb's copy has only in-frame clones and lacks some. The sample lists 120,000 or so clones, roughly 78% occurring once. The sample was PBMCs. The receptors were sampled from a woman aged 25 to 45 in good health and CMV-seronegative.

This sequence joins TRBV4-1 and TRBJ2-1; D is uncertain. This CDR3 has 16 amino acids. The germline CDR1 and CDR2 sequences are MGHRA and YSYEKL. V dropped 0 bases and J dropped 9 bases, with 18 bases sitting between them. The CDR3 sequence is CASSQEEADLLGEQFF. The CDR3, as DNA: TGCGCCAGCAGCCAAGAAGAGGCAGACCTTCTAGGTGAGCAGTTCTTC.

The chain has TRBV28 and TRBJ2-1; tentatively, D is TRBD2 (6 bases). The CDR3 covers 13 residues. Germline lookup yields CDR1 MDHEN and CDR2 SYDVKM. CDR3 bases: TGTCAGGCCGGGAGAAGGTCCTACAATGAGCAGTTCTTC. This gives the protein CQAGRRSYNEQFF.

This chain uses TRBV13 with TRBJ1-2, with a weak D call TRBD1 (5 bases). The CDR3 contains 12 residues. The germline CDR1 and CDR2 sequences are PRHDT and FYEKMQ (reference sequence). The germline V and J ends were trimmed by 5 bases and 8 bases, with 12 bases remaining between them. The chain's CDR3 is CASSGRGDGYTF. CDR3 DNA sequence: TGTGCCAGCAGCGGGAGGGGTGACGGCTACACCTTC.

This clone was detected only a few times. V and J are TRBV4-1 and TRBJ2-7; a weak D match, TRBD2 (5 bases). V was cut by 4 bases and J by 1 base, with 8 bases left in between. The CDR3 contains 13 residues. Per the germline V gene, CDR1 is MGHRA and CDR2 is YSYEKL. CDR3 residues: CASSLTGSYEQYF. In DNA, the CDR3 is TGCGCCAGCAGCCTTACGGGATCCTACGAGCAGTACTTC.

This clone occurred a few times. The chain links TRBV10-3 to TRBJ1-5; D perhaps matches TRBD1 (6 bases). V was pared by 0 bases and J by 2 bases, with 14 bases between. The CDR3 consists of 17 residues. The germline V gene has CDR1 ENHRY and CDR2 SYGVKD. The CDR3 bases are TGTGCCATCAGTGAGTCGAAGCCAGGGGAAGGCAATCAGCCCCAGCATTTT. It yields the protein CAISESKPGEGNQPQHF.

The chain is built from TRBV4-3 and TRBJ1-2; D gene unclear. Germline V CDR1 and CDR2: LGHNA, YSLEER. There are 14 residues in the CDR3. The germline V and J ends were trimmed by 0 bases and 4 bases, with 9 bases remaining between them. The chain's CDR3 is CASSQDPQIYGYTF. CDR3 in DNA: TGCGCCAGCAGCCAAGATCCCCAGATCTATGGCTACACCTTC.

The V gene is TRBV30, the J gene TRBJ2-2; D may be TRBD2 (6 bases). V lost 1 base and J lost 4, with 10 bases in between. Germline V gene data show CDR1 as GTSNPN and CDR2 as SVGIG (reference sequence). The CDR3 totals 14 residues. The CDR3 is CAWSARGFTGELFF. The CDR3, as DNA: TGTGCCTGGAGTGCGCGGGGATTCACCGGGGAGCTGTTTTTT. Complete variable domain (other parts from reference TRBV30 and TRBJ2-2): SQTIHQWPATLVQPVGSPLSLECTVEGTSNPNLYWYRQAAGRGLQLLFYSVGIGQISSEVPQNLSASRPQDRQFILSSKKLLLSDSGFYLCAWSARGFTGELFFGEGSRLTVL.

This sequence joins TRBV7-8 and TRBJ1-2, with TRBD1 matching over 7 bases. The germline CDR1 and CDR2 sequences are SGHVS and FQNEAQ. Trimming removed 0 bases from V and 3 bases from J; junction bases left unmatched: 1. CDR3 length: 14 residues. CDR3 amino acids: CASSLAQGHYGYTF. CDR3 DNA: TGTGCCAGCAGCTTAGCACAGGGGCACTATGGCTACACCTTC.